This record looks at one T cell receptor beta chain sequence and its context. This entry comes from a study of blood T cell repertoires in COVID-19. The CDR3 is 14 residues long. The germline CDR1 and CDR2 sequences are SGHVS and FQNEAQ. J was trimmed by 2 bases and V by 4 bases; bases with no gene match: 5. The data were produced by immunoSEQ multiplex PCR, yet TCRdb's version contains in-frame clones alone and is incomplete. The table lists about 280,000 clones, about 89% of them singletons. The chain couples TRBV7-8 to TRBJ2-7; 7 bases are shared with TRBD1. This TCR was recovered from a man in his forties with acute or convalescent COVID-19. The sample was peripheral blood. CDR3 in DNA: TGTGCCAGCAGCTGGCCCGGGACAGCCTACGAGCAGTACTTC. It codes for CASSWPGTAYEQYF.